The source of this T cell receptor beta chain is a study of cytotoxic CD8 clonotypes in ibrutinib-treated CLL. Study details: Response samples were taken after a median roughly 12 months of treatment, range 6 to 36. Whole-study findings and limits: Shared public clonotypes were rare, and on treatment they either got smaller or stayed the same.

In regard to this clone: Antigen unknown.

Assay: immunoSEQ multiplex PCR; the TCRdb copy retains only in-frame clones and omits some. The table has approximately 46,000 clones, 55% to 75% seen once; the top ten hold roughly 12%. The V and J ends lost 3 bases and 0 bases, in that order; junction bases with no gene match: 14. The CDR3 sequence is 19 residues long. From germline, CDR1 is MNHNS and CDR2 SASEGT. The sequences come from PBMCs, collected after 12 months of ibrutinib treatment. The V gene is TRBV6-1, the J gene TRBJ1-5; 7 positions match TRBD1. The TCR originated in a human donor with chronic lymphocytic leukemia. CDR3 amino acids: CASSEDATGRGPSNQPQHF. CDR3 nucleotide sequence: TGTGCCAGCAGTGAGGACGCGACAGGGCGGGGGCCTAGCAATCAGCCCCAGCATTTT.